This T cell receptor beta chain was documented in a study of blood T cell repertoires in COVID-19. The CDR3 extends over 14 amino acids. Deletions cut 2 bases from V and 4 bases from J, with 9 bases between. Per the germline V gene, CDR1 is ENHRY and CDR2 is SYGVKD. This clone was counted a single time. Method: immunoSEQ multiplex PCR; TCRdb's copy keeps in-frame clones and lacks some. This sample carries 95,000 to 150,000 clones, around 86% of them seen once, and the ten largest clones take approximately 4.2%. The TCR was taken from a man in his forties with acute or convalescent COVID-19. The J gene is TRBJ2-1, the V gene TRBV10-3; D perhaps matches TRBD2 (6 bases). Input material: peripheral blood. CDR3 protein: CAISEPLAYNEQFF. In nucleotides, the CDR3 is TGTGCCATCAGTGAGCCTCTAGCGTACAATGAGCAGTTCTTC.